The clone carrying this T cell receptor (beta chain) was seen many times. The V end lost 6 bases, the J end lost 5 bases, and 14 bases lay between the germline ends. The CDR3 extends over 12 amino acids. Per the germline V gene, CDR1 is DFQATT and CDR2 is SNEGSKA (reference sequence). The source of the sample is a study of patients and donors after allogeneic stem cell transplantation. Via MiXCR, TCRdb re-called the RT-PCR reads, giving one row per CDR3 protein. The table records about 87,000 distinct CDR3 sequences, approximately 5.2% of them present only once. This chain links TRBV20-1 with TRBJ2-7; D unresolved. Sequenced: blood, either unsorted or a sorted T cell fraction (not recorded which). The receptor was isolated from a human donor who was either an allogeneic HSCT recipient or a stem cell or donor lymphocyte infusion donor (not recorded which). It is not recorded whose cells these are; they may come from a transplant donor. CDR3 sequence: CSARASYHEQYF. The CDR3 DNA sequence: TGCAGTGCCCGGGCTAGTTACCACGAGCAGTACTTC.